The 28 T cell receptor beta chains below come from one sample, sequenced in a study of OX40 agonist ivuxolimab in advanced cancers. Repertoires were generated with immunoSEQ multiplex PCR, while TCRdb's copy carries only in-frame clones and drops some. This table has fewer than 90,000 clones, 86% appearing once. This sample comprised CD4+ or CD8+ T cells sorted from blood, obtained in a trial of the OX40 agonist ivuxolimab. These receptors were collected from an adult with an advanced solid tumor such as melanoma, head and neck, liver or kidney cancer.

The chain couples TRBV6-5 to TRBJ2-7; D tentatively fits TRBD1 or TRBD2 (6 bases each). Trimming took 5 bases from V and 9 from J, leaving 11 bases between them. Germline V lookup: CDR1 MNHEY, CDR2 SVGAGI. The CDR3 sequence is 11 residues long. CDR3 coding DNA: TGTGCCAGCAGTACACAGGGAGGGCAGTACTTC. Its protein is CASSTQGGQYF.

The rearrangement links TRBV30 to TRBJ2-3; D is uncertain. The germline V gene has CDR1 GTSNPN and CDR2 SVGIG (reference sequence). The CDR3 has 11 amino acids. V lost 5 bases, J lost 5 bases, and 8 bases lay in between. The CDR3 sequence: CAWSTGDTQYF. The CDR3 DNA sequence: TGTGCCTGGTCGACCGGAGATACGCAGTATTTT.

The chain combines TRBV14 with TRBJ2-1; D is perhaps TRBD1 or TRBD2 (5 bases each). From germline, CDR1 is SGHDN and CDR2 FVKESK. This CDR3 has 14 amino acids. V dropped 0 bases and J dropped 10 bases, with 13 bases sitting between them. The CDR3 protein is CASSQDPGQREQFF. The CDR3 nucleotides read TGTGCCAGCAGCCAAGATCCGGGGCAACGGGAGCAGTTCTTC.

The chain recombines TRBV5-1 with TRBJ2-7; 9 bases fit TRBD1. The CDR3 is 16 residues long. Trimming at V came to 3 bases and at J to 4 bases, leaving 11 bases not matched to a gene. Germline V gene sequence: CDR1 SGHRS, CDR2 YFSETQ. CDR3 bases: TGCGCCAGCAGCTCACGACCTGGCGACAGGGGGTACGAGCAGTACTTC. This gives the protein CASSSRPGDRGYEQYF.

The count of this clone is one. In nucleotides, the CDR3 is TGTGCCAGCAGTCGATCCCTACAGGGGGCGGGCGGCTACACCTTC. The encoded protein is CASSRSLQGAGGYTF. The V and J genes are TRBV6-5 and TRBJ1-2; TRBD1 matches at 9 bases. This CDR3 region has 15 residues. Germline V lookup: CDR1 MNHEY, CDR2 SVGAGI. V shed 5 bases and J 8 bases; nucleotides not matched to a gene: 12.

The rearrangement uses TRBV7-2 and TRBJ2-3, with 7 positions matching TRBD1. V was pared by 5 bases and J by 1 base, with 9 bases of the junction left unmatched. CDR3 length: 16 residues. Germline V CDR1 and CDR2: SGHTA, FQGNSA. DNA for the CDR3: TGTGCCAGCAGCACCAACAGGGGTATGGGCACAGATACGCAGTATTTT. Protein: CASSTNRGMGTDTQYF.

This chain connects TRBV15 to TRBJ1-4, with TRBD1 identical over 9 bases. The ends lost 4 bases at V and 7 bases at J; junction bases unmatched: 7. CDR1 and CDR2 (germline): LNHNV, YYDKDF (reference sequence). This CDR3 is built from 15 residues. The CDR3 DNA reads TGTGCCACCAGCATAGGAGGGACAGGGCGTGAAAAACTGTTTTTT. Its protein product is CATSIGGTGREKLFF.

The chain recombines TRBV7-2 with TRBJ1-6; D not resolved. This CDR3 comprises 12 residues. V shed 2 bases and J shed 10 bases, with 6 bases lying between them. Germline CDR1 and CDR2: SGHTA and FQGNSA. The CDR3 sequence: CASSLPGSPLHF. DNA for the CDR3: TGTGCCAGCAGCTTACCGGGCTCACCCCTCCACTTT. The variable domain in full, with the rest retrieved from reference TRBV7-2 and TRBJ1-6, is GAGVSQSPSNKVTEKGKDVELRCDPISGHTALYWYRQSLGQGLEFLIYFQGNSAPDKSGLPSDRFSAERTGGSVSTLTIQRTQQEDSAVYLCASSLPGSPLHFGNGTRLTVT.

The chain uses TRBV7-2 and TRBJ2-7; D may correspond to TRBD1 or TRBD2 (6 bases each). The CDR3 spans 16 residues. V was shortened by 1 base and J by 0 bases, with 13 bases between the two germline ends. Germline-derived CDR1 and CDR2 are SGHTA and FQGNSA. The chain's CDR3 is CASSLVGGRSSYEQYF. In DNA, the CDR3 is TGTGCCAGCAGCTTAGTGGGGGGCAGGAGCTCCTACGAGCAGTACTTC.

The V call is TRBV6-5, the J call TRBJ2-1; 8 nucleotides line up with TRBD2. The ends lost 6 bases at V and 0 bases at J; junction bases unmatched: 1. Germline V CDR1 and CDR2: MNHEY, SVGAGI. This CDR3 is built from 14 residues. The DNA of the CDR3 is TGTGCCAGCAGCCTAGCGGGCTCCTACAATGAGCAGTTCTTC. Protein product: CASSLAGSYNEQFF.

The gene calls are TRBV29-1 and TRBJ2-7; 7 nucleotides align to TRBD1. V gave up 6 bases and J gave up 0 bases; unmatched junction bases: 17. This CDR3 is 17 amino acids long. Germline CDR1 reads SQVTM; CDR2 reads ANQGSEA. The chain's CDR3 is CSVSNRGAPEYSYEQYF. The CDR3 DNA reads as TGCAGCGTATCTAACAGGGGCGCCCCCGAATACTCCTACGAGCAGTACTTC.

The rearrangement uses TRBV6-1 and TRBJ2-2; D may match TRBD1 or TRBD2 (5 bases each). Trimming cost V 8 bases and J 1 base, with 8 bases left between them. The germline V gene encodes CDR1 MNHNS and CDR2 SASEGT. The CDR3 consists of 13 residues. The CDR3 DNA reads as TGTGCCAGCGGGACCGTGAACACCGGGGAGCTGTTTTTT. Protein product: CASGTVNTGELFF.

This rearrangement joins TRBV28 to TRBJ1-1, with a possible D match to TRBD1 (5 bases). The germline CDR1 and CDR2 sequences are MDHEN and SYDVKM. There are 14 residues in the CDR3. The V gene lost 8 bases and the J gene lost 1 base, with 14 bases spanning the gap. CDR3 in DNA: TGTGCCAGCGTACCGGGACTCCCGAACACTGAAGCTTTCTTT. Translation: CASVPGLPNTEAFF.

The chain has TRBV15 and TRBJ2-1, with a tentative D call TRBD2 (6 bases). From germline, CDR1 is LNHNV and CDR2 YYDKDF (reference sequence). The CDR3 is 14 residues long. V lost 5 bases and J 6 bases, leaving 14 bases between the germline ends. The CDR3 protein is CATSGGTLSNEQFF. The CDR3 DNA is TGTGCCACCAGCGGGGGGACTCTATCCAATGAGCAGTTCTTC.

CDR3 nucleotides: TGTGCCAGTAGTAAAGGCCGGGACAGAAACACCGGGGAGCTGTTTTTT. This encodes CASSKGRDRNTGELFF. The chain has TRBV19 and TRBJ2-2; TRBD1 matches at 7 bases. J was trimmed by 2 bases and V by 4 bases; bases with no gene match: 7. Per the germline V gene, CDR1 is LNHDA and CDR2 is SQIVND (reference sequence). This CDR3 spans 16 amino acids.

The chain couples TRBV20-1 to TRBJ2-5; D may be TRBD1 (5 bases). Germline assignment: CDR1 DFQATT and CDR2 SNEGSKA (reference sequence). The CDR3 spans 11 residues. This chain's CDR3 is CSPEGVETQYF. CDR3 in DNA: TGCAGCCCTGAAGGGGTAGAGACCCAGTACTTC.

The V and J genes are TRBV5-1 and TRBJ2-1, with 13 bases identical to TRBD2. Germline CDR1 is SGHRS and CDR2 is YFSETQ. The CDR3 contains 18 residues. The V segment lost 5 bases and the J segment 6 bases; nucleotides outside the gene matches: 14. Here the CDR3 DNA reads TGCGCCAGCAGTTTAATTGGACTAGCGGGAGCGGGGGGCAATGAGCAGTTCTTC. Its protein is CASSLIGLAGAGGNEQFF.

This clone was observed once. This chain uses TRBV4-1 with TRBJ2-3, with TRBD2 matching 9 bases. V was clipped by 3 bases and J by 10 bases; unmatched bases: 11. Germline CDR1 is MGHRA and CDR2 is YSYEKL. There are 15 residues in the CDR3. CDR3 coding DNA: TGCGCCAGCAGCCAGAGCGGGGGGTGGGGCGGTTCGCAGTATTTT. Amino acid sequence: CASSQSGGWGGSQYF.

CDR3 sequence: CASSSTTGTRTYNEQFF. For the CDR3, the DNA is TGTGCCAGCAGCTCCACGACCGGGACTAGGACCTACAATGAGCAGTTCTTC. This chain uses TRBV9 with TRBJ2-1; 8 bases are shared with TRBD2. This CDR3 comprises 17 residues. Germline V gene data show CDR1 as SGDLS and CDR2 as YYNGEE. J lost 2 bases, V lost 4 bases, and 11 bases had no gene match.

This clone appeared a single time. The gene calls are TRBV11-2 and TRBJ2-7, with 12 bases that match TRBD2. The J segment lost 3 bases and the V segment lost 4 bases, leaving 4 bases of the junction unmatched. CDR3 length equals 15 residues. Germline V gene lookup returns CDR1 SGHAT and CDR2 FQNNGV. The CDR3 DNA reads as TGTGCCAGCAGCTCCGCGACTAGCGGGAGCTACGAGCAGTACTTC. Translated, it gives CASSSATSGSYEQYF.

In this sample, this clone turned up a few times. The chain is built from TRBV2 and TRBJ1-2; D is possibly TRBD1 (6 bases). Germline CDR1 is SNHLY and CDR2 is FYNNEI. CDR3 length: 14 residues. The ends were cut back, 6 bases at V and 7 bases at J, with 18 bases in the middle. CDR3 loop: CASSERQVLGGYTF. The DNA for the CDR3 is TGTGCCAGCAGCGAACGACAGGTCCTTGGTGGCTACACCTTC.

There are a few counts of this clone. This chain links TRBV2 with TRBJ1-1; D is uncertain. The CDR3 length is 10 residues. Looked up from germline, CDR1 is SNHLY and CDR2 is FYNNEI. The germline V and J ends were trimmed by 6 bases and 10 bases, with 9 bases remaining between them. CDR3 amino acids: CASRVSAAFF. The CDR3 bases are TGTGCCAGCAGGGTCTCAGCAGCTTTCTTT.

The chain carries TRBV11-2 and TRBJ2-4, with a tentative D call TRBD2 (6 bases). V was trimmed by 3 bases and J by 7 bases, leaving 13 bases between them. The germline V gene encodes CDR1 SGHAT and CDR2 FQNNGV. There are 14 residues in the CDR3. CDR3 residues: CASSLEGNPNIQYF. The CDR3 nucleotides are TGTGCCAGCAGCTTGGAGGGGAATCCCAACATTCAGTACTTC.

The V call is TRBV30, the J call TRBJ1-1, with D unclear. The germline V and J ends were trimmed by 5 bases and 7 bases, with 11 bases remaining between them. CDR1 GTSNPN and CDR2 SVGIG come from the germline V gene (reference sequence). The CDR3 is made up of 11 amino acids. CDR3 in DNA: TGTGCCTGGTCCCTACTGAGTGAAGCTTTCTTT. Its translation: CAWSLLSEAFF.

The rearrangement joins TRBV27 to TRBJ2-7; perhaps TRBD1 as D (6 bases). V lost 6 bases, J lost 0 bases, and 15 bases lay in between. This CDR3 is 15 amino acids long. Germline assignment: CDR1 MNHEY and CDR2 SMNVEV (reference sequence). CDR3 residues: CASRQRAGDSYEQYF. Here the CDR3 DNA reads TGTGCCAGCAGACAAAGGGCAGGGGACTCCTACGAGCAGTACTTC.

This chain's CDR3 is CASNPPSSYNEQFF. The CDR3 coding sequence is TGTGCCAGCAACCCCCCCAGCTCCTACAATGAGCAGTTCTTC. The gene calls are TRBV7-2 and TRBJ2-1; no reliable D call. Germline CDR1 SGHTA, CDR2 FQGNSA. V was trimmed by 7 bases and J by 0 bases, leaving 10 bases between them. The CDR3 length is 14 residues.

The genes are TRBV4-1 and TRBJ1-2; unclear D gene. This CDR3 is 15 amino acids long. Trimming left V 1 base short and J 3 bases short, with 12 bases between. Germline V gene sequence: CDR1 MGHRA, CDR2 YSYEKL. The CDR3 DNA reads TGCGCCAGCAGCCAAGCGTCCCTGAGGGACTATGGCTACACCTTC. Amino acids: CASSQASLRDYGYTF.

This chain joins TRBV15 and TRBJ1-4; D is unclear. Looked up from germline, CDR1 is LNHNV and CDR2 is YYDKDF (reference sequence). The V end was cut by 4 bases, the J end by 3 bases, with 12 bases between. The CDR3 is made up of 15 amino acids. The CDR3 DNA reads TGTGCCACCAGCAACCGGGGAAGATCTAATGAAAAACTGTTTTTT. Its protein product is CATSNRGRSNEKLFF. Variable domain in full (rest from reference TRBV15 and TRBJ1-4): DAMVIQNPRYQVTQFGKPVTLSCSQTLNHNVMYWYQQKSSQAPKLLFHYYDKDFNNEADTPDNFQSRRPNTSFCFLDIRSPGLGDTAMYLCATSNRGRSNEKLFFGSGTQLSVL.